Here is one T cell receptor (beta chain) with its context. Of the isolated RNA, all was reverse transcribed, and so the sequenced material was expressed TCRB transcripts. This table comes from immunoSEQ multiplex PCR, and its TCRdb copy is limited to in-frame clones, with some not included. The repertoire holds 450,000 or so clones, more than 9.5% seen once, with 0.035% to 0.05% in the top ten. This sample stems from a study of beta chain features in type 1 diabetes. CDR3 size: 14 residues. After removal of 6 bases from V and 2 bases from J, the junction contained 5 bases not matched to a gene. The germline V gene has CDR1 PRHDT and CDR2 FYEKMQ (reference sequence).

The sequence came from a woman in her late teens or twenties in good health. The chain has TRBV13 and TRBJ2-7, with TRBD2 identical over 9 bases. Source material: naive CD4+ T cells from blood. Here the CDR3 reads CASRVAGEAYEQYF. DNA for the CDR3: TGTGCCAGCAGAGTAGCGGGAGAGGCCTACGAGCAGTACTTC.